Presented here are 10 T cell receptor beta chains from one specimen sequenced in a study of T cell responses to AZD1222 COVID-19 vaccine. Generated by immunoSEQ multiplex PCR, the TCRdb table keeps only in-frame clones and is missing some. The profile shows some 96,000 clones, 87% of them singletons. This specimen was peripheral blood, taken on day 0 of AZD1222 vaccination. The receptor set was obtained from an adult in good health.

The rearrangement links TRBV28 to TRBJ1-1; D remains ambiguous. V was shortened by 2 bases and J by 4 bases, with 8 bases between the two germline ends. Per germline, CDR1 MDHEN and CDR2 SYDVKM. The CDR3 length is 13 residues. This chain's CDR3 is CASSLRRLTEAFF. The CDR3 region has the DNA TGTGCCAGCAGTTTACGTCGACTCACTGAAGCTTTCTTT.

The chain is built from TRBV7-6 and TRBJ1-1, with 7 bases fitting TRBD1. CDR3 length equals 15 residues. The germline V gene has CDR1 SGHVS and CDR2 FNYEAQ. Losses at the gene ends were 1 base for V and 0 bases for J; bases not matched to a gene: 2. DNA of the CDR3: TGTGCCAGCAGCTTAGGACAGGGCATGAACACTGAAGCTTTCTTT. This encodes CASSLGQGMNTEAFF. Drawing the rest from reference TRBV7-6 and TRBJ1-1, the complete variable domain is GAGVSQSPRYKVTKRGQDVALRCDPISGHVSLYWYRQALGQGPEFLTYFNYEAQQDKSGLPNDRFSAERPEGSISTLTIQRTEQRDSAMYRCASSLGQGMNTEAFFGQGTRLTVV.

This clone occurred a few times. The chain joins TRBV7-2 to TRBJ2-2; tentative D call: TRBD1 (6 bases). The CDR3 extends over 13 amino acids. Germline CDR1 reads SGHTA; CDR2 reads FQGNSA. The V and J ends lost 8 bases and 2 bases respectively, with 9 bases between them. The CDR3 sequence is CASDRPNTGELFF. The DNA of the CDR3 is TGTGCCAGCGACAGGCCAAACACCGGGGAGCTGTTTTTT.

This clone showed up many times. This chain joins TRBV30 and TRBJ1-6; D is unclear. Trimming left V 1 base short and J 7 bases short, with 8 bases between. Germline CDR1 is GTSNPN and CDR2 is SVGIG (reference sequence). This CDR3 is 13 amino acids long. CDR3 nucleotides: TGTGCCTGGAGTGGGCAAAGGAATTCACCCCTCCACTTT. Protein sequence: CAWSGQRNSPLHF.

This chain joins TRBV2 and TRBJ1-2; maybe TRBD1 (6 bases). The CDR3 is 14 residues long. Trimming cost V 7 bases and J 5 bases, with 17 bases left between them. Germline lookup yields CDR1 SNHLY and CDR2 FYNNEI. CDR3 in amino acids: CASKDRYLGYGYTF. CDR3 nucleotide sequence: TGTGCCAGCAAGGACAGATACCTTGGTTATGGCTACACCTTC.

J is TRBJ2-3 and V is TRBV19; D is unclear. The CDR3 covers 13 residues. V lost 7 bases and J lost 1, with 9 bases in between. CDR1 is LNHDA, CDR2 SQIVND, per germline (reference sequence). The CDR3 coding sequence is TGTGCCAGTACACCGGCGGGCACAGATACGCAGTATTTT. This translates into CASTPAGTDTQYF.

Of note for this clone: This specimen includes other DNA sequences encoding the same CDR3. The chain carries TRBV5-1 and TRBJ1-2; no clear D gene. The CDR3 loop spans 15 amino acids. Germline CDR1 and CDR2: SGHRS and YFSETQ. V dropped 1 base and J dropped 2 bases, with 12 bases sitting between them. The CDR3 bases are TGCGCCAGCAGCTTGTTTCCCGACAAGAACTATGGCTACACCTTC. Protein product: CASSLFPDKNYGYTF.

This sequence joins TRBV7-2 and TRBJ2-5; D gene unclear. CDR3 length: 13 residues. The germline CDR1 and CDR2 sequences are SGHTA and FQGNSA. The V end lost 4 bases, the J end lost 5 bases, and 11 bases lay between the germline ends. CDR3 DNA: TGTGCCAGCAGCTCAGTGACAATCGAGACCCAGTACTTC. Encoded protein: CASSSVTIETQYF.

This clone has a single count. The V gene is TRBV6-1, the J gene TRBJ1-6, with D perhaps TRBD1 (5 bases). This CDR3 has 15 amino acids. Trimming pared 2 bases from V and 8 bases from J, leaving 13 bases between. Per the germline V gene, CDR1 is MNHNS and CDR2 is SASEGT. The CDR3 bases are TGTGCCAGCAGTGAATCGGGGGACTTGGATTCACCCCTCCACTTT. This codes for CASSESGDLDSPLHF.

The chain couples TRBV29-1 to TRBJ2-7; D may be TRBD1 (6 bases). CDR1 SQVTM and CDR2 ANQGSEA come from the germline V gene. Trimming took 6 bases from V and 5 from J, leaving 17 bases between them. This CDR3 region has 13 residues. The CDR3 here is CSVEQGIVDEQYF. CDR3 bases: TGCAGCGTAGAACAGGGAATCGTGGACGAGCAGTACTTC.